These 11 T cell receptor beta chains were sequenced from one sample in a study of regulatory T cells in long-lasting Graves disease. HTBI primers from iRepertoire and Arm-PCR of CDR3 regions yielded the TCR beta libraries. One entry per CDR3 protein results from TCRdb running MiXCR on the multiplex PCR reads. The sample records roughly 500,000 distinct CDR3 sequences, around 13% being singletons. Stated time point: newly diagnosed GD, antithyroid drugs for less than 3 months. From RNA extracted from PBMCs, the TCR library was made. The same data also went into a second study, on T cells in Graves' hyperthyroidism and ophthalmopathy.

This specimen consisted of peripheral blood mononuclear cells (PBMCs), obtained at new diagnosis, from a patient treated with antithyroid drugs. These receptors originate from a woman in her fifties or sixties with Graves disease.

The sample holds many counts of this clonotype. The chain links TRBV9 to TRBJ1-2; D not certain. The CDR3 consists of 11 residues. Germline assignment: CDR1 SGDLS and CDR2 YYNGEE. Trimming cost V 0 bases and J 6 bases, with 3 bases left between them. As DNA, the CDR3 is TGTGCCAGCAGCGTAGGTGATGGCTACACCTTC. Translating gives CASSVGDGYTF. Full variable domain (rest looked up from reference TRBV9 and TRBJ1-2): DSGVTQTPKHLITATGQRVTLRCSPRSGDLSVYWYQQSLDQGLQFLIQYYNGEERAKGNILERFSAQQFPDLHSELNLSSLELGDSALYFCASSVGDGYTFGSGTRLTVV.

This clonotype was seen ten or more times. The genes are TRBV7-3 and TRBJ1-1, with D unclear. The CDR3 spans 14 residues. Germline V gene data show CDR1 as SGHTA and CDR2 as FQGTGA. V was clipped by 2 bases and J by 4 bases, with 11 bases between them. DNA of the CDR3: TGTGCCAGCAGCTTAGAGGGCGGGGTCACTGAAGCTTTCTTT. This codes for CASSLEGGVTEAFF.

Many counts were recorded for this clonotype. This chain links TRBV11-1 with TRBJ2-2, with 11 positions matching TRBD2. The CDR3 is 16 residues long. CDR1 is SGHAT and CDR2 is FQDESV in the germline V gene (reference sequence). Germline trimming cut 4 bases from V and 2 bases from J; bases unmatched to any gene: 3. The CDR3 DNA sequence: TGTGCCAGCAGCTCAACTAGCGGGGGAAACACCGGGGAGCTGTTTTTT. Protein product: CASSSTSGGNTGELFF.

Remarks on this clonotype: A much larger clone sits a single nucleotide away, making a read error possible. The chain joins TRBV7-2 to TRBJ2-1; D is uncertain. Germline CDR1 and CDR2: SGHTA and FQGNSA. This CDR3 is built from 15 residues. Here the CDR3 DNA reads TGTGCCAGCGGCTTTATCGGAAACTCCTACAATGAGCAGTTCTTC. This codes for CASGFIGNSYNEQFF.

This clonotype was observed many times. The rearrangement links TRBV10-3 to TRBJ2-1; 9 bases align to TRBD2. Looked up from germline, CDR1 is ENHRY and CDR2 is SYGVKD. V lost 0 bases and J lost 9; bases outside the gene matches: 6. This CDR3 is built from 15 residues. The CDR3 DNA reads as TGTGCCATCAGTGAGTCGAGGCGGGAGGGGGGTGAGCAGTTCTTC. Translation: CAISESRREGGEQFF.

This clonotype has ten or more counts. This chain connects TRBV2 to TRBJ1-5; no clear D gene. This CDR3 has 11 residues. Trimming cost V 3 bases and J 8 bases, with 5 bases left between them. The germline V gene has CDR1 SNHLY and CDR2 FYNNEI. The CDR3 DNA reads as TGTGCCAGCAGTGATGGAAAGCCCCAGCATTTT. This translates into CASSDGKPQHF.

Concerning this clonotype itself: The junction departs from the called germline gene at one end, perhaps through a read error. V is TRBV2 and J is TRBJ2-7; D unresolved. Per germline, CDR1 SNHLY and CDR2 FYNNEI. This CDR3 contains 11 residues. For the CDR3, the DNA is TGTGCCAGCAGTGATTTCTTGATGGCTAGCTTC. This codes for CASSDFLMASF.

The table lists this clonotype with a few counts. The V gene is TRBV28, the J gene TRBJ1-2; D is ambiguous. V was cut by 3 bases and J by 2 bases, with 13 bases left in between. This CDR3 is built from 15 residues. Per the germline V gene, CDR1 is MDHEN and CDR2 is SYDVKM. CDR3 sequence reads: CASSLSLDGNYGYTF. The DNA for the CDR3 is TGTGCCAGCAGTTTGAGCTTGGACGGAAACTATGGCTACACCTTC.

A remark on this clonotype: Just one base apart from a much larger clone, this may be a read error. The chain links TRBV20-1 to TRBJ2-1; D not certain. Gene TRBJ2-7 matches the end of the DNA better, so the J call may be wrong. Germline assignment: CDR1 DFQATT and CDR2 SNEGSKA (reference sequence). CDR3 length: 14 residues. The CDR3, as DNA: TGCAGTGCGGAAAGCGCCAACTCCTACAATGAGCAGTACTTC. It is translated as CSAESANSYNEQYF.

This clonotype was found a few times. The V and J genes are TRBV27 and TRBJ1-2; TRBD1 matches at 8 bases. The CDR3 is 15 amino acids. Germline trimming cut 6 bases from V and 2 bases from J; bases unmatched to any gene: 8. Per the germline V gene, CDR1 is MNHEY and CDR2 is SMNVEV (reference sequence). CDR3 DNA sequence: TGTGCCAGCAGAGCACAGGGGGGTAGCAACTATGGCTACACCTTC. This encodes CASRAQGGSNYGYTF.

Points on this clonotype: A read error may explain this, as a much larger clone is one base away. The rearrangement links TRBV5-1 to TRBJ2-3, with unresolved D. This CDR3 spans 16 amino acids. Per the germline V gene, CDR1 is SGHRS and CDR2 is YFSETQ. The CDR3 DNA follows: TGCGCCAGCAGCTTGGATCCGGTTATAAGCACAGATACGGAGTATTTT. As protein: CASSLDPVISTDTEYF. Looking up the rest from reference TRBV5-1 and TRBJ2-3 gives the full variable domain: KAGVTQTPRYLIKTRGQQVTLSCSPISGHRSVSWYQQTPGQGLQFLFEYFSETQRNKGNFPGRFSGRQFSNSRSEMNVSTLELGDSALYLCASSLDPVISTDTEYFGPGTRLTVL.